This TCR beta chain was recovered during a study of human T cells and chemical hapten exposure (dated by TCRdb to the early 2020s). Some background on the complete study: For sensitization, 2% DPC in acetone was applied to a 2 cm by 2 cm area of upper inner arm skin. Blood samples were taken from patients before sensitization (week 0) and at 2, 6 and about 24 weeks after DPC sensitization. Peripheral blood TCR repertoire changes were tracked in vivo in alopecia patients during primary and secondary sensitization to the hapten diphenylcyclopropenone (DPC). Patch tests used Finn chambers with 0.01% DPC on the upper back, scored after 6 days by International Contact Dermatitis Research Group standards. Libraries were pooled for sequencing, and per-sample TCR yields varied mainly because of small differences in library volumes within the pool. Blood for TCR sequencing was provided by twenty-nine alopecia patients at one to four time points (pre-sensitization, 2, 6 and 24 weeks). Throughout the approximately 24-week study period, patients were also given weekly therapeutic DPC doses on the scalp. Most of the patients in the cohort were female, and the cohort covered alopecia areata with under or over 50% scalp involvement, alopecia totalis and alopecia universalis. General study outcomes and caveats: No change with DPC sensitization was found in the number of TCRs above 1 in 1000 frequency, and no evidence of global repertoire structure alterations was found. Compared with pre-sensitization or healthy control sets, expanded TCRs formed significantly more large CDR3 similarity clusters, which is consistent with antigen-driven responses. Because all patients had alopecia, a presumed autoimmune disease, the immune response of the patients might differ from that of healthy individuals. After repeated subsampling, changes were observed in the strength of the expansion versus patch-test correlation and in the threshold at which the correlation became significant. A positive correlation was found between the number of PT1 expanded TCRs and patch test score, with significance reached at thresholds 8, 16 and 32 but not 4.

Library construction relied on RACE. The sequencing machine was a NextSeq 500. Library preparation attached unique molecular identifiers to individual cDNA molecules for quantitative, reproducible TCR counting. Both TCR alpha and TCR beta chains were sequenced from each blood RNA sample. On the authors' methods: A median of about 87,000 TCRs per sample was observed, with a range of 23,224 to 690,600. The Decombinator software suite was used to annotate V, J and CDR3 in the TCR reads. For the PS versus PT1 abundance plots, all samples were subsampled to the same number of TCRs (28,000). Expanded TCRs were defined as absent before sensitization and observed at least eight times at the 2-week time point. Starting from the raw public reads, TCRdb applied fastp trimming at Q25, assembled clones with MiXCR and retained in-frame beta chains. When rows share a CDR3 protein, they turn into one entry using the most common DNA and genes. V and J calls and clone size were set by TCRdb, not the authors. The sample has approximately 87,000 distinct CDR3 sequences on record, 9.5% to 12% of them singletons. The ten top clones hold approximately 3.3% of the sample.

With respect to this clonotype: What antigen it recognizes has not been identified. Base qualities were left out, and no much larger clone turns up one base away.

V lost 1 base and J lost 1 base; the stretch between them is 10 bases long. From the cysteine through the phenylalanine, the CDR3 covers 15 amino acids. The kept DNA is CDR3 alone, 45 bases in frame from the first base. From a lookup of the germline V gene (reference sequence), CDR1 and CDR2 are SEHNR and FQNEAQ. This specimen's time point label, interpreted: patch test 2, 6 weeks after DPC sensitization. The meaning of the sample's treatment or condition label: therapeutic diphenylcyclopropenone sensitization with weekly scalp DPC. At each patch-test visit, blood was drawn before the patch test was applied. Eligible patients were aged 18 to 70, diagnosed with alopecia, deemed suitable for DPC therapy, and excluded if pregnant. Total RNA was extracted from unfractionated whole blood that had been collected in Tempus Blood RNA tubes.

This receptor was obtained from a woman aged 40 to 49 with alopecia areata. Some clones in this sample may be carry-over from other donors' samples. The rearrangement combines TRBV7-9 with TRBJ1-1, with no D gene named confidently. The sequencing here drew on whole blood, taken in connection with sensitization to the hapten diphenylcyclopropenone (DPC). CDR3 reads: CASSLGRSGNTEAFF. The nucleotide sequence reads as follows: TGTGCCAGCAGCTTAGGGCGATCCGGGAACACTGAAGCTTTCTTT.